This T cell receptor beta chain was retrieved from a study of control samples from healthy donors and cancer patients. The CDR3 has 17 residues. Trimming took 4 bases from V and 1 from J, leaving 19 bases between them. The germline V gene has CDR1 MNHNS and CDR2 SASEGT. TCRdb's copy holds only in-frame clones and misses some; the assay was immunoSEQ multiplex PCR. The data hold fewer than 250,000 clones, with 91% observed a single time. Sequenced sample: blood. This sequence joins TRBV6-1 and TRBJ1-1; weak D call: TRBD1 (6 bases). The source of this sequence is a man aged 25-45 years in good health. CDR3 DNA sequence: TGTGCCAGCAGTGCGTGGGGGGGCCACCTTGGGAACACTGAAGCTTTCTTT. This sequence encodes CASSAWGGHLGNTEAFF.